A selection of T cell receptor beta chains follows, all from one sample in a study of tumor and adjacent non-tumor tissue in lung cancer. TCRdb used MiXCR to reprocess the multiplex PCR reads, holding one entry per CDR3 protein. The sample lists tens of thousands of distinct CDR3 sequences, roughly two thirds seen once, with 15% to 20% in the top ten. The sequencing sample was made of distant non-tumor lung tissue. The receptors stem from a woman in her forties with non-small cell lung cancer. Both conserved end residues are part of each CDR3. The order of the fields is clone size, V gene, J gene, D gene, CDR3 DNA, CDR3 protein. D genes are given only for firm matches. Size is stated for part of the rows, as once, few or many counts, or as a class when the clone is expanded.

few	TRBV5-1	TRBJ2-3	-	TGCGCCAGCAGCAACCCCAGGGGCGCAGATACGCAGTATTTT	CASSNPRGADTQYF
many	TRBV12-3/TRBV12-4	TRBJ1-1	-	TGTGCCAGCAGTTTAGCTGACGGCACTGAAGCTTTCTTT	CASSLADGTEAFF
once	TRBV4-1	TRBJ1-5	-	TGCGCCAGCGGCCACCTACGGGGGAGCAATCAGCCCCAGCATTTT	CASGHLRGSNQPQHF
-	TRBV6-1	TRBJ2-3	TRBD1	TGTGCCAGCAGTGAACGTTGGACAGGGCACACAGATACGCAGTATTTT	CASSERWTGHTDTQYF
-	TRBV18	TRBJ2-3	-	TGTGCCAGCTCCCTAACTAGCACCGCGCCCCCAGATACGCAGTATTTT	CASSLTSTAPPDTQYF
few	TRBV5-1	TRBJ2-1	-	TGCGCCAGCAGCTTAACCAGCCCCAGGGCCGATGAGCAGTTCTTC	CASSLTSPRADEQFF
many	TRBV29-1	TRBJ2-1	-	TGCAGCGGGAGGACTTGGACGGGGAATGAGCAGTTCTTC	CSGRTWTGNEQFF
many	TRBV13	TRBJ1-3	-	TGTGCCAGCAGTGGTTCATCCGGAAACACCATATATTTT	CASSGSSGNTIYF
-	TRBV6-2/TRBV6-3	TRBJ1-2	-	TGTGCCGGCAGCGACCGGGAGATCAGGGGCTACACCTTC	CAGSDREIRGYTF
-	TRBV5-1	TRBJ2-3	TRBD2	TGCGCCAGCAGGAATCCATGGACTAGCGGGGGGATTAGCACAAATACACAGTATTTT	CASRNPWTSGGISTNTQYF
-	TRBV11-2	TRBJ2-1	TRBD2	TGTGCCAGCAGCTCGGAGGGCAGCGGGAGTATCTACGATGAGCAGTTCTTC	CASSSEGSGSIYDEQFF
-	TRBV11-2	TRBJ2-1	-	TGTTCCAGCAGCCCCGGGACGGCGATCCCCCATGAACAATTCTTC	CSSSPGTAIPHEQFF
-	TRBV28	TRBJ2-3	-	TGTGCCAGCAGCCAGGGCAGGGCCACAAATACGCAGTATTTT	CASSQGRATNTQYF
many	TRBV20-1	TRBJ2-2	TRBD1	TGCAGTGCCCCCGTCCAGGGGGCGAACACCGGGGAGCTGTTTTTT	CSAPVQGANTGELFF
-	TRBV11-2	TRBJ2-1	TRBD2	TGTGGCAGCAGCCTGGAGGGGACTAGCGGGGTCTTC	CGSSLEGTSGVF
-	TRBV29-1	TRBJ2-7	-	TGCAGCGTTGCTAGCGCAAACTCCTACGAGCAGTACTTC	CSVASANSYEQYF
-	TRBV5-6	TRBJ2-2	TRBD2	TGTGCCAGCAGCACCGGACTAGCGGGAGTTCAGACCGGGGAGCTGTCTTTT	CASSTGLAGVQTGELSF
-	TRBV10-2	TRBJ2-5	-	TGCGCCAGCAGTGAGGACCCTGAAGAGACCCTGTACTTC	CASSEDPEETLYF
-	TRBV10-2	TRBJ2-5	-	TGCGCCAGCAGAGAACTGGCGGGGTCACAAGAGACCCAGTACTTC	CASRELAGSQETQYF
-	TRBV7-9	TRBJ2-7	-	TGTGCCAGCAGCCTAAAGTTGGAGCGGCAGTATTTC	CASSLKLERQYF
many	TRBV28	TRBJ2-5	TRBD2	TGTGCCAGCAGTTTTAGCGGGGGGGCGGAGACCCAGTACTTC	CASSFSGGAETQYF
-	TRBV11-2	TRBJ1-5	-	TGTGACAGCAGCCCTCTAAGCGCAGCAGATACGCAGCATTTT	CDSSPLSAADTQHF
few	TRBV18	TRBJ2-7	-	TGTGCCGGCTCACTTCAGGGGGGGTCTGCGGGGGAGCAGTACTTC	CAGSLQGGSAGEQYF
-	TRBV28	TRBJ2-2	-	TGTGCCAGCAGCACCGCAGGGGAGAACACCGGGGAGCTGTTTTTT	CASSTAGENTGELFF